Listed below are T cell receptor beta chains from one sample, sequenced in a study of cytomegalovirus exposure and HLA in healthy donors. Assay: immunoSEQ multiplex PCR; the TCRdb copy retains only in-frame clones and omits some. The table lists some 120,000 clones, over 65% of them singletons, with roughly 3.6% in the top ten. Sequenced material: PBMCs. The receptor set was obtained from a young man in good health and CMV-seronegative. Each CDR3 is given with its conserved first and last residue. A D gene is named only where the DNA matches it firmly. Size is stated for part of the rows, as once, few or many counts, or as a class when the clone is expanded.

size: -
J: TRBJ2-3
V: TRBV2
D: -
DNA: TGTGCCAGCAGTGCGACTAGAGGCACAGATACGCAGTATTTT
CDR3: CASSATRGTDTQYF

size: few
J: TRBJ1-4
V: TRBV18
D: -
DNA: TGTGCCAGCTCACCACGGGGCAGACCCAATGAAAAACTGTTTTTT
CDR3: CASSPRGRPNEKLFF

size: -
J: TRBJ1-1
V: TRBV29-1
D: -
DNA: TGCAGCGTGGAACAACAGGGACCTAACACTGAAGCTTTCTTT
CDR3: CSVEQQGPNTEAFF

size: -
J: TRBJ1-4
V: TRBV7-2
D: -
DNA: TGTGCCAGCAGCCCTAGCGCCCGACATGAAAAACTGTTTTTT
CDR3: CASSPSARHEKLFF

size: few
J: TRBJ1-2
V: TRBV4-3
D: TRBD1
DNA: TGCGCCAGCAGCGCACGACAGGGAGTAGGATATGGCTACACCTTC
CDR3: CASSARQGVGYGYTF

size: -
J: TRBJ2-5
V: TRBV6-1
D: -
DNA: TGTGCCAGCAGTGAACTGGAGACCCAGTACTTC
CDR3: CASSELETQYF

size: -
J: TRBJ1-3
V: TRBV7-6
D: -
DNA: TGTGCCAGCAGCTTGGATGGGACTTCGCCCGGAAACACCATATATTTT
CDR3: CASSLDGTSPGNTIYF

size: -
J: TRBJ1-5
V: TRBV7-8
D: TRBD1
DNA: TGTGCCAGCAGCTTGTCCCGGGACAGGGCCAATCAGCCCCAGCATTTT
CDR3: CASSLSRDRANQPQHF

size: -
J: TRBJ2-2
V: TRBV19
D: -
DNA: TGTGCCAGTAGTATGCGTCCGAACACCGGGGAGCTGTTTTTT
CDR3: CASSMRPNTGELFF

size: -
J: TRBJ1-6
V: TRBV7-2
D: TRBD1
DNA: TGTGCCAGCAGCATAGGGGGCCCCTATAATTCACCCCTCCACTTT
CDR3: CASSIGGPYNSPLHF

size: -
J: TRBJ2-5
V: TRBV5-6
D: TRBD1
DNA: TGTGCCAGCAGCTTTTTGGGGACAGGGGGAGAGACCCAGTACTTC
CDR3: CASSFLGTGGETQYF

size: -
J: TRBJ2-3
V: TRBV2
D: -
DNA: TGTGCCAGCACGCGGGACAGCACAGATACGCAGTATTTT
CDR3: CASTRDSTDTQYF